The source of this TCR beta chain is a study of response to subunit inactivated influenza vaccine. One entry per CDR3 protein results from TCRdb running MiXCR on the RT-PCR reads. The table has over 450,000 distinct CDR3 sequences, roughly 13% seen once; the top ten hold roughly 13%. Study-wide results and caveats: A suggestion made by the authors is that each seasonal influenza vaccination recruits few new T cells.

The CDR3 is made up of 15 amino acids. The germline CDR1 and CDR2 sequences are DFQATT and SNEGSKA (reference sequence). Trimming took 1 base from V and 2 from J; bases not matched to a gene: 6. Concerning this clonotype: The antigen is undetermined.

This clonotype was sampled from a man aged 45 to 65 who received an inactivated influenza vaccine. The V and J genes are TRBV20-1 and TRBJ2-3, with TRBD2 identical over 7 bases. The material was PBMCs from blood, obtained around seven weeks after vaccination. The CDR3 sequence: CSARGAGTYTDTQYF. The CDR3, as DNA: TGCAGTGCTAGAGGAGCGGGGACCTACACAGATACGCAGTATTTT.